Ten or more counts support the clone carrying this T cell receptor beta chain. Antigen: not known. Germline V gene data show CDR1 as SGHTS and CDR2 as YDEGEE. The CDR3 spans 15 residues. V shed 3 bases and J 10 bases; nucleotides not matched to a gene: 10. MiXCR was run by TCRdb on the 5' RACE reads, yielding one entry per CDR3 protein. There are roughly 340,000 distinct CDR3 sequences in the sample; roughly 8.7% occur only once, and roughly 18% lies in the top ten. This sample is part of a study of T cells after yellow fever vaccination. About the research overall: Low-cell-number fractions were prepared with SMART-Seq v4 Ultra Low Input. Study-level findings and limits: Post-booster samples contained most primary-vaccination clones (more than 95% CD4, around 89% CD8). Weaker in magnitude, the secondary response showed a faster peak on day 5 versus 15.

The source was PBMCs, collected on the day of the first yellow fever vaccination. The chain uses TRBV5-8 and TRBJ2-1; the match to TRBD1 covers 10 bases. This TCR derives from a man aged 18 to 29 who received the YFV17D yellow fever vaccine. CDR3 residues: CASSSYGTGVNEQFF. The CDR3 bases are TGTGCCAGCAGCTCGTATGGGACAGGGGTAAACGAGCAGTTCTTC.